This TCR beta chain was identified during a study of identical twins. General observations from the study: Instead of following the same donors, the conclusions were based on cross-sectional statistical analysis.

This clonotype was observed a handful of times. Its target is not known. TCRdb analysed the 5' RACE reads with MiXCR anew, one entry per CDR3 protein. The sample lists about 900,000 distinct CDR3 sequences; more than 9% were seen once. The same data also contributed to another study, on yellow fever vaccine responses in identical twins.

Sequencing was performed on PBMCs. The sequence was collected from a woman under 30 in good health.

The CDR3 spells CASSLYRAEYGYTF. CDR3 DNA: TGTGCCAGCAGCCTCTACAGGGCGGAGTATGGCTACACCTTC. The chain links TRBV3-1 to TRBJ1-2; possible D gene TRBD1, 6 bases. The CDR3 length is 14 residues. V dropped 4 bases and J dropped 5 bases, with 14 bases sitting between them. Germline loops: CDR1 LGHDT, CDR2 YNNKEL (reference sequence).